A selection of T cell receptor beta chains follows, all from one sample in a study of identifying expanded T cells in peripheral blood. Assay used: immunoSEQ multiplex PCR; TCRdb lists only in-frame clones, some missing. The top ten clones hold about 4% of a sample with some 91,000 clones, 70% to 90% of them seen once. Sequenced input: blood. Receptors were obtained from a person aged 18-70 years in good health. The CDR3 runs from the conserved cysteine through the conserved F or W. A D gene is named only where the DNA matches it firmly.

TRBJ1-5 18 TRBV9 TRBD1 TGTGCCAGCATCCCTAAATGCGGGGGGACCCTAGGGACAGGTCCCCAGCATTTT CASIPKCGGTLGTGPQHF
TRBJ1-1 12 TRBV10-3 - TGTGCCATCAGACAGGACTACACTGAAGCTTTCTTT CAIRQDYTEAFF
TRBJ2-3 14 TRBV7-2 - TGTGCCAGCAGCCCGGGATCGGCCACAGATACGCAGTATTTT CASSPGSATDTQYF
TRBJ2-3 17 TRBV7-9 TRBD2 TGTGCCAGCAGCTTTATAGCGGGAGGGATTAACACAGATACGCAGTATTTT CASSFIAGGINTDTQYF
TRBJ2-7 16 TRBV28 TRBD2 TGTGCCAGCAGTGCGAGGCTAGCGGGACCCTCCTACGAGCAGTACTTC CASSARLAGPSYEQYF
TRBJ2-2 17 TRBV28 TRBD2 TGTGCCAGCAGGTTGGGGGGAGCGGGAGACGGAACCGGGGAGCTGTTTTTT CASRLGGAGDGTGELFF
TRBJ1-5 12 TRBV27 - TGTGCCAGCAGTGCGAACAATCAGCCCCAGCATTTT CASSANNQPQHF
TRBJ1-2 14 TRBV5-4 - TGTGCCAGCAGCACTACCGGACGGAACTATGGCTACACCTTC CASSTTGRNYGYTF
TRBJ2-1 16 TRBV6-1 TRBD2 TGTGCCAGCAGTGAAAAAGGCGGGGGGCACTACAATGAGCAGTTCTTC CASSEKGGGHYNEQFF
TRBJ2-6 14 TRBV5-4 - TGTGCCAGCAGCCCCCGGAGTGGGGCCAACGTCCTGACTTTC CASSPRSGANVLTF
TRBJ2-7 14 TRBV10-3 - TGTGCCATCAGTGAGTCGAGGGTTCTTGGCGAGCAGTACTTC CAISESRVLGEQYF